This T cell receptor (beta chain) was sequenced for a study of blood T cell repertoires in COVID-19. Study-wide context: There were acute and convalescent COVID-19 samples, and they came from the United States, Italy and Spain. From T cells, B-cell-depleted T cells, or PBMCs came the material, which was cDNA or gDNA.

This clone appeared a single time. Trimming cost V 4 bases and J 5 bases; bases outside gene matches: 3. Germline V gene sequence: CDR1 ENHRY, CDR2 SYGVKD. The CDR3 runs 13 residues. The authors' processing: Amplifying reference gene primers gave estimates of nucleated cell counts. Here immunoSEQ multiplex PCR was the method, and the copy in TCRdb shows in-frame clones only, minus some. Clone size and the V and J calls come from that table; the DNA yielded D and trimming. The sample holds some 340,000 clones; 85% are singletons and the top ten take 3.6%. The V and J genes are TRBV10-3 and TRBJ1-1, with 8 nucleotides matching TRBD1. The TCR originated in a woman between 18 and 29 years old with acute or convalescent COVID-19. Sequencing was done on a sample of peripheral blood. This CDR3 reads CAISARDRTEAFF. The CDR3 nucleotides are TGTGCCATCAGTGCCCGGGACAGGACTGAAGCTTTCTTT.